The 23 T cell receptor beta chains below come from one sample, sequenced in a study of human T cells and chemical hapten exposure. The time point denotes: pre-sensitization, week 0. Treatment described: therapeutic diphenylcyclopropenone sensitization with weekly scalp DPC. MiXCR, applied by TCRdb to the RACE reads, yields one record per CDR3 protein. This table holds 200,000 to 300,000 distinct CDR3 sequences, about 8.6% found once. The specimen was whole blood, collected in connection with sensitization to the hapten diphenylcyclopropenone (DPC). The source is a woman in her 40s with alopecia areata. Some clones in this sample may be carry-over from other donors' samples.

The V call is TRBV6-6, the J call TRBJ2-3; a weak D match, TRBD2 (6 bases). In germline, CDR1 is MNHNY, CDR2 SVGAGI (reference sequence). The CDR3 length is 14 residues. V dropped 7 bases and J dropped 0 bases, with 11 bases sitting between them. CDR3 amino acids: CASKDGTSTDTQYF. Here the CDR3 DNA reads TGTGCCAGCAAAGATGGGACTAGCACAGATACGCAGTATTTT.

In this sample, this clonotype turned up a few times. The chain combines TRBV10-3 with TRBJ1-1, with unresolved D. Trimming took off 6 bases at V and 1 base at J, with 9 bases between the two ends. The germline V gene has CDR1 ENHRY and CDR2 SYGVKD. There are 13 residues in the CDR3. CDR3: CAISRAQNTEAFF. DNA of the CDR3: TGTGCCATCAGCCGGGCCCAGAACACTGAAGCTTTCTTT.

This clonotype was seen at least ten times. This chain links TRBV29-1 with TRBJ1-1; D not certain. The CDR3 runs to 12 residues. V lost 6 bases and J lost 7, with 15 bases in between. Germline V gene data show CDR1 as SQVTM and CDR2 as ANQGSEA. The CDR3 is CSVPDSGFEAFF. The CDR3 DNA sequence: TGCAGCGTACCCGACTCCGGGTTTGAAGCTTTCTTT.

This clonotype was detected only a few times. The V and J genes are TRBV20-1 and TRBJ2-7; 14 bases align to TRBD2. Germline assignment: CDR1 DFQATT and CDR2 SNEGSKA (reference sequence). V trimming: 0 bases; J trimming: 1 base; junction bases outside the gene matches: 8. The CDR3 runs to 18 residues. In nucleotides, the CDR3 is TGCAGTGCTAGAGATAGGGGACTAGCGGGGGTGCAATCCTACGAGCAGTACTTC. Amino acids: CSARDRGLAGVQSYEQYF.

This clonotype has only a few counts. CDR3 residues: CSAQGYGELFF. The CDR3 nucleotides are TGCAGTGCGCAGGGTTACGGGGAGCTGTTTTTT. The J gene is TRBJ2-2, the V gene TRBV20-1, with D possibly matching TRBD1 (5 bases). CDR1 is DFQATT and CDR2 is SNEGSKA in the germline V gene (reference sequence). The CDR3 runs to 11 residues. V dropped 6 bases and J dropped 7 bases, with 9 bases sitting between them.

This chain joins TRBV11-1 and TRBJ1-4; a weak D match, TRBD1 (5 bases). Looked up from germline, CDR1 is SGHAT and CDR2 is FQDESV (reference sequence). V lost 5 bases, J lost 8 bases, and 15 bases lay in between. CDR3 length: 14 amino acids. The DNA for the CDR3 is TGTGCCAGCAGCCAACGGTCGCAGGGAGAAAAACTGTTTTTT. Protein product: CASSQRSQGEKLFF.

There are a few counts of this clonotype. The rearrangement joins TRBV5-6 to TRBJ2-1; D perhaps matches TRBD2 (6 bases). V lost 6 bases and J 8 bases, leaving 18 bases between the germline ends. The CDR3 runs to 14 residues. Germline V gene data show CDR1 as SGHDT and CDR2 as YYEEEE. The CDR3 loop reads CASKVGPPGDEQFF. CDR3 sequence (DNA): TGTGCCAGCAAAGTAGGCCCGCCGGGGGATGAGCAGTTCTTC.

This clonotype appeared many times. Here the CDR3 DNA reads TGTGCCAGCAGTTTAAGACAGTTGAACACTGAAGCTTTCTTT. Its protein product is CASSLRQLNTEAFF. The chain combines TRBV28 with TRBJ1-1; maybe TRBD1 (5 bases). This CDR3 spans 14 amino acids. Germline CDR1 and CDR2: MDHEN and SYDVKM. V shed 2 bases and J shed 0 bases, with 7 bases lying between them.

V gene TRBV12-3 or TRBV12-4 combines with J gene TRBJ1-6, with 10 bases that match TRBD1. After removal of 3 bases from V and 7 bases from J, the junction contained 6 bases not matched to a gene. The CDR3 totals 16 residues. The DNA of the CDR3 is TGTGCCAGCAGTTTCGGGACAGGGGTTAAAAATTCACCCCTCCACTTT. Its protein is CASSFGTGVKNSPLHF.

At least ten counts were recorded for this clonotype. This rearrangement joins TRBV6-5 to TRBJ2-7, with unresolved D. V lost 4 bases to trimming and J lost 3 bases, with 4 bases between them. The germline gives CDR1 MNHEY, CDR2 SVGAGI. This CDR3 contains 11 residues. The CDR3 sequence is CASSSLYEQYF. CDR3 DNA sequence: TGTGCCAGCAGTTCCCTCTACGAGCAGTACTTC.

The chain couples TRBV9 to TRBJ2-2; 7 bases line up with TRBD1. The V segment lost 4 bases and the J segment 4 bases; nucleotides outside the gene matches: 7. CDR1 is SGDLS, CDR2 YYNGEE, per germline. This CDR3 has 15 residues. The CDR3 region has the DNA TGTGCCAGCAGCCTCGACAGGGTGGGCACCGGGGAGCTGTTTTTT. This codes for CASSLDRVGTGELFF.

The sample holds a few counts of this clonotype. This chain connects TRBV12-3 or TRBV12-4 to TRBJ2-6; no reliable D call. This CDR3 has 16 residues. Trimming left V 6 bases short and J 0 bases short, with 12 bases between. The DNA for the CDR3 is TGTGCCAGCAGCCTCCTCTCTGGCTCTGGGGCCAACGTCCTGACTTTC. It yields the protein CASSLLSGSGANVLTF.

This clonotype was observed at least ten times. In nucleotides, the CDR3 is TGTGCCAGCAGTTACAAAGTTAGCGGGAGTAGTACAGATACGCAGTATTTT. The encoded protein is CASSYKVSGSSTDTQYF. The rearrangement uses TRBV6-2 or TRBV6-3 and TRBJ2-3, with 9 nucleotides matching TRBD2. CDR3 length: 17 amino acids. In germline, CDR1 is MNHEY, CDR2 SVGEGT. V was clipped by 2 bases and J by 3 bases; unmatched bases: 9.

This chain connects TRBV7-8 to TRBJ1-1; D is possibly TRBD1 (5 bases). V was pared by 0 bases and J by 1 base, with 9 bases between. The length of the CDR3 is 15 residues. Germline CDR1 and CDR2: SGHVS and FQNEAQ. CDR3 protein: CASSLALDKNTEAFF. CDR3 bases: TGTGCCAGCAGCTTAGCTTTGGACAAGAACACTGAAGCTTTCTTT.

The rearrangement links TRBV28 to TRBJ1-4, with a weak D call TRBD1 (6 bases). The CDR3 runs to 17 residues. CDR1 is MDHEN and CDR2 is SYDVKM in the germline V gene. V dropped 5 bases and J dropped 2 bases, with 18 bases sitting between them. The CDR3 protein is CASSPGEAGLTNEKLFF. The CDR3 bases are TGTGCCAGCAGTCCAGGGGAGGCTGGATTGACTAATGAAAAACTGTTTTTT.

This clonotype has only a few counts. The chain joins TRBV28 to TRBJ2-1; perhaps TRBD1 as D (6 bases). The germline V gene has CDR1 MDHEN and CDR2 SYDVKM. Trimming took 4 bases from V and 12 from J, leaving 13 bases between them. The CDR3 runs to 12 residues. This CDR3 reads CASSWVGRGQFF. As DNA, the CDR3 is TGTGCCAGCAGTTGGGTCGGCAGGGGGCAGTTCTTC.

The CDR3 bases are TGCAGTGCCCCTCGTTGGTCACAGGATGAAGATACGCAGTATTTT. It encodes CSAPRWSQDEDTQYF. The J gene is TRBJ2-3, the V gene TRBV20-1, with D tentatively TRBD1 (5 bases). CDR1 DFQATT and CDR2 SNEGSKA come from the germline V gene (reference sequence). CDR3 length equals 15 residues. The V end lost 6 bases, the J end lost 5 bases, and 21 bases lay between the germline ends.

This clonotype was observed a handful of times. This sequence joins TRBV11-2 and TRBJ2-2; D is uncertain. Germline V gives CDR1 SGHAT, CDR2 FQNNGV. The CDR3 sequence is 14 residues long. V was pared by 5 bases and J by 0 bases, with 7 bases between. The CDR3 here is CASSPSPNTGELFF. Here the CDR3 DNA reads TGTGCCAGCAGCCCGTCTCCGAACACCGGGGAGCTGTTTTTT.

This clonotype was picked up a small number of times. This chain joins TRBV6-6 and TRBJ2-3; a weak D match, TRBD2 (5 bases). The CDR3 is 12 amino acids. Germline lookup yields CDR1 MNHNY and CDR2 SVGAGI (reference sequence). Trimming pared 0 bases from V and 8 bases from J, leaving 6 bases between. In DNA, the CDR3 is TGTGCCAGCAGTTACTCCGGGGTTACGCAGTATTTT. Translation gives CASSYSGVTQYF.

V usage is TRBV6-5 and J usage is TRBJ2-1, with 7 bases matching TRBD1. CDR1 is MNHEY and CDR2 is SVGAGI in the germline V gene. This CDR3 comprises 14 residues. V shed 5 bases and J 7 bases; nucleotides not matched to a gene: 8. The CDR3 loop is CASSRRQGSNEQFF. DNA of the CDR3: TGTGCCAGCAGTCGCCGACAGGGTAGTAATGAGCAGTTCTTC.

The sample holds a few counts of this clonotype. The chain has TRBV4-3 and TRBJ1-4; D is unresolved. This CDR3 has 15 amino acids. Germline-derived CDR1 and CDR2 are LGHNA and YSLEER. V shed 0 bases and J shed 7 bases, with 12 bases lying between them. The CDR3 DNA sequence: TGCGCCAGCAGCCAAGACGTGAGGGCGCCTGAAAAACTGTTTTTT. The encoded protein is CASSQDVRAPEKLFF.

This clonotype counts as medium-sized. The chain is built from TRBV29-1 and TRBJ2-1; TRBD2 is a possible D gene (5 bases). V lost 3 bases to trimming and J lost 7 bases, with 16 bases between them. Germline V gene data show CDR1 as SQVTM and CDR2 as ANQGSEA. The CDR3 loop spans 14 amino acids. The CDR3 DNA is TGCAGCGTTGAGGGTCTAGCCACTGGGAATGAGCAGTTCTTC. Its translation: CSVEGLATGNEQFF.

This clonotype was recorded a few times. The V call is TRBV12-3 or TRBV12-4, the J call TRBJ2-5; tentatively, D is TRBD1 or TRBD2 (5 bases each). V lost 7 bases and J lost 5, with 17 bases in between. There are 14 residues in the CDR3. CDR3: CASTPGTVHETQYF. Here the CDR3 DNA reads TGTGCCAGCACCCCGGGGACGGTACATGAGACCCAGTACTTC.